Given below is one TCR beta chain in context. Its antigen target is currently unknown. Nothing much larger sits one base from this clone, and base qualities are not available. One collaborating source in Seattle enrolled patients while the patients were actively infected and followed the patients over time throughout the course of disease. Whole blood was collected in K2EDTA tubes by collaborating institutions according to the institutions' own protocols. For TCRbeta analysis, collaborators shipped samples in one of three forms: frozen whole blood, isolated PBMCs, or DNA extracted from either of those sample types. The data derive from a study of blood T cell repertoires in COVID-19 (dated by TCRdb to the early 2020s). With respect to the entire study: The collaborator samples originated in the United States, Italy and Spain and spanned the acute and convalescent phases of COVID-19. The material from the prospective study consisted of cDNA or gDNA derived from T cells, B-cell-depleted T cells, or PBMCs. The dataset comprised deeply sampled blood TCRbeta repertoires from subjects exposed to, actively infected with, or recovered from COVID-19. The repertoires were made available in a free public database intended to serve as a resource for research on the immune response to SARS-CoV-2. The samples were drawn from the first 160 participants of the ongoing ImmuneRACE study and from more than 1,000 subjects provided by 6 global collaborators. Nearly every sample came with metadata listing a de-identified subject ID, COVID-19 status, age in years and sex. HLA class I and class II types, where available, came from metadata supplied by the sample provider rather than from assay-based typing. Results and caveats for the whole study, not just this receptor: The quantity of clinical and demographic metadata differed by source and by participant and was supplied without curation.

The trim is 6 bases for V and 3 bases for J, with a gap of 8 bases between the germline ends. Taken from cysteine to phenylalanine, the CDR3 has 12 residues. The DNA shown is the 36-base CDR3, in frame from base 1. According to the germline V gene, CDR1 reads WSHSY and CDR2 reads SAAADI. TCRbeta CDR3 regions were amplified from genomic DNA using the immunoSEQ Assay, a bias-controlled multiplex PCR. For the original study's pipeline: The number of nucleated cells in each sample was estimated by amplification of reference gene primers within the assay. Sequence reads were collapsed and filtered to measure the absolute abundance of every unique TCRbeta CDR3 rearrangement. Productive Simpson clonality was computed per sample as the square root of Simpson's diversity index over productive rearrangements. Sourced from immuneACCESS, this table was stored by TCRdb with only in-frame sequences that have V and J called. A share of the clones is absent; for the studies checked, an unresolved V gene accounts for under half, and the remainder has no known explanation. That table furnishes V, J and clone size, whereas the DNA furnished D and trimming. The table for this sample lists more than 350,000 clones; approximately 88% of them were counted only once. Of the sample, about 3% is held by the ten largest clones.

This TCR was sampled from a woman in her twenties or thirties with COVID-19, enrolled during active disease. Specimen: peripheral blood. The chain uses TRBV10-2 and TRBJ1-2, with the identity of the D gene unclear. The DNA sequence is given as TGCGCCAGCAGCGGTTTCGACTATGGCTACACCTTC. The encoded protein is CASSGFDYGYTF.